The rows below give T cell receptor beta chains drawn from one sample of a study of blood T cell repertoires in COVID-19. Profiled with immunoSEQ multiplex PCR; TCRdb holds only in-frame clones, not every one. Of 70,000 to 100,000 clones listed, roughly 90% were seen once; the top ten hold less than 3%. The sequencing input was peripheral blood. These TCRs come from a man between 50 and 59 years old with COVID-19, enrolled during active disease. The CDR3 runs from the conserved cysteine through the conserved F or W. D genes are given only for firm matches. Part of the rows lack a size; the others show once, few, many or a class for expanded clones.

>TRBJ1-5|.|once|TRBV10-3
TGTGCCATCAGTGAGTCGTCAGGGGATCAGCCCCAGCATTTT
CAISESSGDQPQHF
>TRBJ1-6|TRBD1|.|TRBV19
TGTGCCAGTAAAGGGGACAGGGATAATTCACCCCTCCACTTT
CASKGDRDNSPLHF
>TRBJ1-2|TRBD1|.|TRBV30
TGTGCCTGGAGTGTACAGGGGGGCGCAGGCTACACCTTC
CAWSVQGGAGYTF
>TRBJ2-3|TRBD2|.|TRBV30
TGTGCCTGGAGTAAGGCGGGAGGCGCCACAGATACGCAGTATTTT
CAWSKAGGATDTQYF
>TRBJ1-5|.|once|TRBV7-9
TGTGCCAGCAGCCCCCCGGGTGGTAGCAATCAGCCCCAGCATTTT
CASSPPGGSNQPQHF
>TRBJ2-1|TRBD2|.|TRBV19
TGTGCCAGTAGTCCGCTCCCAGGACTAGCGGGGGGGACATATCACTTCTTC
CASSPLPGLAGGTYHFF
>TRBJ1-4|.|.|TRBV1
TGCACCAGCTGGGCGGGCCAGAACGATGAAAAACTGTTTTTT
CTSWAGQNDEKLFF
>TRBJ2-1|.|.|TRBV27
TGTGCCAGCAGTGCTCAGGGGAATGAGCAGTTCTTC
CASSAQGNEQFF
>TRBJ2-1|.|.|TRBV7-2
TGTGCCAGCAGCTTATCCGGGACTGGGTGGGACAATGAGCAGTTCTTC
CASSLSGTGWDNEQFF
>TRBJ1-1|.|.|TRBV30
TGTGCCTGGAGTGTACTTGGCAGGGTAAGCACTGAAGCTTTCTTT
CAWSVLGRVSTEAFF
>TRBJ1-2|.|.|TRBV29-1
TGCAGCGTTCTCGTCCGTAACTATGGCTACACCTTC
CSVLVRNYGYTF
>TRBJ1-1|TRBD1|.|TRBV5-1
TGCGCCAGCAGCTCTAGGACAGGGAGCATGAACACTGAAGCTTTCTTT
CASSSRTGSMNTEAFF
>TRBJ1-1|.|.|TRBV2
TGTGCCAGCACTGAGGTAGAGAACACTGAAGCTTTCTTT
CASTEVENTEAFF
>TRBJ2-7|TRBD1|few|TRBV5-4
TGTGCCAGCAGCTTCCGGGACAGGGGGTACGAGCAGTACTTC
CASSFRDRGYEQYF
>TRBJ2-3|.|few|TRBV6-4
TGTGCCAGCAGTGACGGGGGGGCCGGAGATACGCAGTATTTT
CASSDGGAGDTQYF
>TRBJ1-6|.|.|TRBV5-1
TGCGCCAGCAGCTTGGGCGGGGGAATCTACTCACTCGGTAATTCACCCCTCCACTTT
CASSLGGGIYSLGNSPLHF
>TRBJ2-5|TRBD1|.|TRBV5-4
TGTGCCAGCAGCCCCACCGCAGGGGGTAAGGAGGAGACCCAGTACTTC
CASSPTAGGKEETQYF
>TRBJ1-5|.|.|TRBV6-1
TGTGCCAGCAGTGAAGCCTACGGTCAGCCCCAGCATTTT
CASSEAYGQPQHF
>TRBJ1-4|TRBD1|.|TRBV4-2
TGTGCCAGCAGCCAAGCCGACAGGGTGACTAATGAAAAACTGTTTTTT
CASSQADRVTNEKLFF
>TRBJ1-2|TRBD1|.|TRBV30
TGTGCCTGGAGTCCACAGGGGGCGCTTGGCTACACCTTC
CAWSPQGALGYTF
>TRBJ2-3|.|once|TRBV9
TGTGCCAGCACCCTTAGCGGAACTAGCACAGATACGCAGTATTTT
CASTLSGTSTDTQYF
>TRBJ1-2|.|.|TRBV6-5
TGTGCCAGCAGTTACTCAATCCAGGGGCAAGGCTACACCTTC
CASSYSIQGQGYTF
>TRBJ2-1|.|.|TRBV5-4
TGTGCCAGCAGCTTGGCCGGCCTAGCTTCAGAGGAGCAGTTCTTC
CASSLAGLASEEQFF
>TRBJ2-5|.|.|TRBV2
TGTGCCAGCAGCAGGGATTGGTCCCAAGAGACCCAGTACTTC
CASSRDWSQETQYF
>TRBJ1-2|TRBD1|.|TRBV29-1
TGCAGCGAGGGGACAGGGGGCGGCTACACCTTC
CSEGTGGGYTF
>TRBJ2-5|TRBD2|.|TRBV7-8
TGTGCCAGCAGCTCCCGGAGGGGACTAGCGGGGGAAGAGACCCAGTACTTC
CASSSRRGLAGEETQYF
>TRBJ2-7|.|.|TRBV9
TGTGCCAGCAGCGTAGGGGACATCTCCTACGAGCAGTACTTC
CASSVGDISYEQYF
>TRBJ2-7|.|many|TRBV11-2
TGTGCCAGCAGCCCCCGGGGGGCTTGGGGCTCCTACGAGCAGTACTTC
CASSPRGAWGSYEQYF
>TRBJ1-5|.|.|TRBV2
TGTGCCAGCAGTGACAGAAATAGCAATCAGCCCCAGCATTTT
CASSDRNSNQPQHF
>TRBJ2-7|TRBD1|.|TRBV7-2
TGTGCCAGCAGCTCACATGACAGGGGCTCCTACGAGCAGTACTTC
CASSSHDRGSYEQYF
>TRBJ2-1|TRBD1|.|TRBV6-1
TGTGCCAGCAGTGAAGGGACAGGGCCGTACAATGAGCAGTTCTTC
CASSEGTGPYNEQFF
>TRBJ2-7|TRBD1|.|TRBV7-9
TGTGCCAGCAGCTTAGCGGGACAGGGAGAGCAGTACTTC
CASSLAGQGEQYF
>TRBJ1-2|TRBD1|once|TRBV10-3
TGTGCCATCAGTGAGTCGCTTGGGACAGGGGATGGCTACACCTTC
CAISESLGTGDGYTF
>TRBJ2-5|.|.|TRBV5-1
TGCGCCAGCAGCTTGGACGGCTCGGCGGGAGAGACCCAGTACTTC
CASSLDGSAGETQYF
>TRBJ1-3|.|.|TRBV2
TGTGCCAGCAGCTTACAGGGTGGATTCTCTGGAAACACCATATATTTT
CASSLQGGFSGNTIYF
>TRBJ1-5|.|few|TRBV30
TGTGCCTGGAGTGTACAGACGGTCAATCAGCCCCAGCATTTT
CAWSVQTVNQPQHF
>TRBJ1-5|TRBD1|few|TRBV19
TGTGCCAGTAGTTTGGGACAGGGGAGCCAGCCCCAGCATTTT
CASSLGQGSQPQHF
>TRBJ1-6|TRBD1|.|TRBV2
TGTGCCAGCATCAGGGGGGACAGGGGAAGCTCACCCCTCCACTTT
CASIRGDRGSSPLHF
>TRBJ2-7|TRBD1|few|TRBV20-1
TGCACCCAATCACAGGGGGACGAGCAGTACTTC
CTQSQGDEQYF
>TRBJ1-6|.|.|TRBV6-5
TGTGCCAGCAGTTACCTCAATTCACCCCTCCACTTT
CASSYLNSPLHF
>TRBJ1-1|.|.|TRBV7-2
TGTGCCAGCAGCCAAGCGCCGAACACTGAAGCTTTCTTT
CASSQAPNTEAFF
>TRBJ1-2|.|.|TRBV30
TGTGCCTGGGCGGGGGGCTACACCTTC
CAWAGGYTF